This T cell receptor beta chain was sequenced for a study of CD8+CD57+ T cells in acquired aplastic anemia. For CDR3 and TCR beta VDJ profiling, genomic DNA was the template used. TCRdb re-called the reads with MiXCR, one entry per CDR3 protein. The sample shows 150,000 to 160,000 distinct CDR3 sequences, over 50% of them seen only once. V was pared by 5 bases and J by 0 bases, with 14 bases between. Germline values: CDR1 SNHLY, CDR2 FYNNEI. The CDR3 runs to 15 residues. Flow cytometry had shown expanded CD8+CD57+ cells in the patients chosen for sequencing. The chain uses TRBV2 and TRBJ2-7; the D gene is possibly TRBD1 (5 bases). The material sequenced was sorted CD4+, CD8+, or CD8+CD57+ T cells (not recorded which) from PBMCs. This sequence was found in a human donor with aplastic anemia. Written as DNA, the CDR3 is TGTGCCAGCAGTTTAGCCCCCGACAGCTCCTACGAGCAGTACTTC. Protein sequence: CASSLAPDSSYEQYF. Together with reference TRBV2 and TRBJ2-7, the CDR3 gives the full variable domain: EPEVTQTPSHQVTQMGQEVILRCVPISNHLYFYWYRQILGQKVEFLVSFYNNEISEKSEIFDDQFSVERPDGSNFTLKIRSTKLEDSAMYFCASSLAPDSSYEQYFGPGTRLTVT.